The clone carrying this T cell receptor (beta chain) was counted between two and nine times. The participants were between about 18 and 100 years old and came from 20 to 30 US areas. Categorization into cohorts depended on clinical history that participants reported. These data originate in a study of blood T cell repertoires in COVID-19. Study background: Samples taken during acute and convalescent COVID-19 were collected in the United States, Italy and Spain. The cDNA or gDNA used as material had been derived from T cells, B-cell-depleted T cells, or PBMCs.

Clones were read by immunoSEQ multiplex PCR, and TCRdb kept only the in-frame ones, dropping some. The sample consists of 150,000 or so clones, around 80% of them appearing once. The sequence was collected from a woman aged 50 to 65 in a cohort exposed to, infected with or recovered from COVID-19 (not recorded which). What was sequenced was PBMCs or T cells enriched from blood (not recorded which).

CDR3 nucleotides: TGTGCCAGCAGTGAAGGGGCTAGCGGGGGAACCTACGAGCAGTACTTC. It specifies CASSEGASGGTYEQYF. This rearrangement joins TRBV2 to TRBJ2-7, with 10 bases matching TRBD2. There are 16 residues in the CDR3. J gave up 2 bases and V 1 base, and 5 bases lay outside the gene matches. The germline V gene has CDR1 SNHLY and CDR2 FYNNEI.